This T cell receptor beta chain was recovered during a study of early T cells in non-severe SARS-CoV-2 infection. Unique molecular identifier tags were affixed to discrete cDNA molecules. TCRdb re-called the 5' RACE reads through MiXCR, storing one row per CDR3 protein. The data contain over 20,000 distinct CDR3 sequences, roughly 4.7% of them singletons. Trimming pared 5 bases from V and 5 bases from J, leaving 18 bases between. The CDR3 is 15 amino acids. Germline CDR1 is PRHDT and CDR2 is FYEKMQ (reference sequence). This clonotype was detected many times. This clonotype originated in an adult who was a healthcare worker with PCR-confirmed SARS-CoV-2 infection or an uninfected control (not recorded which). The source material was whole blood. The chain is built from TRBV13 and TRBJ2-5, with D maybe TRBD1 (6 bases). The CDR3 region is CASSLQTGVGETQYF. DNA of the CDR3: TGTGCCAGCAGCCTTCAGACAGGAGTGGGGGAGACCCAGTACTTC.